The 30 T cell receptor beta chains given below trace back to one sample, sequenced in a study of blood T cell repertoires in COVID-19. Method: immunoSEQ multiplex PCR; TCRdb's copy keeps in-frame clones and lacks some. This table has approximately 220,000 clones, around 84% appearing once. The sample comprised peripheral blood. These TCRs come from a man in his 60s with acute or convalescent COVID-19.

This sequence joins TRBV18 and TRBJ2-5; TRBD1 might be the D (6 bases). V dropped 6 bases and J dropped 1 base, with 18 bases sitting between them. This CDR3 is 16 amino acids long. The germline V gene encodes CDR1 KGHSH and CDR2 LQKENI. The CDR3 region has the DNA TGTGCCAGCTCTCCGCAAAACAGGGTGGGCCAAGAGACCCAGTACTTC. This encodes CASSPQNRVGQETQYF.

This rearrangement joins TRBV4-1 to TRBJ2-3; 13 bases line up with TRBD2. V shed 6 bases and J 0 bases; nucleotides not matched to a gene: 9. Germline V gives CDR1 MGHRA, CDR2 YSYEKL. The CDR3 spans 18 residues. CDR3 in amino acids: CASRDRTSGGESTDTQYF. The CDR3 nucleotides read TGCGCCAGCAGGGATCGAACTAGCGGGGGGGAAAGCACAGATACGCAGTATTTT.

This clone was observed a handful of times. This chain joins TRBV25-1 and TRBJ1-1; 7 bases are shared with TRBD1. The CDR3 is 14 amino acids. Per germline, CDR1 MGHDK and CDR2 SYGVNS. V was clipped by 4 bases and J by 1 base; unmatched bases: 3. CDR3 nucleotides: TGTGCCAGCAGTGGGACAGGCTCGAACACTGAAGCTTTCTTT. This sequence encodes CASSGTGSNTEAFF.

The rearrangement uses TRBV5-1 and TRBJ2-7; TRBD1 matches at 7 bases. Trimming cost V 2 bases and J 0 bases; bases outside gene matches: 5. Germline V gene lookup returns CDR1 SGHRS and CDR2 YFSETQ. The CDR3 covers 15 residues. CDR3 in DNA: TGCGCCAGCAGCTTAAGGGGGCCTCCCTCCTACGAGCAGTACTTC. Translating it yields CASSLRGPPSYEQYF.

Concerning this clone itself: The junction departs from the called germline gene at one end, perhaps through a read error. This sequence joins TRBV15 and TRBJ2-3; possibly TRBD1 for D (6 bases). Germline V lookup: CDR1 LNHNV, CDR2 YYDKDF (reference sequence). The CDR3 has 17 residues. The CDR3 nucleotides read TGTGCCACCAGCAGAGAAATAACAGGGAGAGTTACAGATACGCGGTATTTT. Its translation is CATSREITGRVTDTRYF.

This clone has a handful of counts. The V call is TRBV5-1, the J call TRBJ1-6, with D tentatively TRBD1 (6 bases). The CDR3 is 16 amino acids. Trimming took off 5 bases at V and 7 bases at J, with 19 bases between the two ends. The germline CDR1 and CDR2 sequences are SGHRS and YFSETQ. Here the CDR3 reads CASRNTPGQGNSPLHF. CDR3 in DNA: TGCGCCAGCAGGAATACCCCGGGACAAGGAAATTCACCCCTCCACTTT.

The chain is built from TRBV15 and TRBJ1-3; D unresolved. The CDR3 is 13 residues long. In germline, CDR1 is LNHNV, CDR2 YYDKDF (reference sequence). The V end was cut by 4 bases, the J end by 4 bases, with 8 bases between. The CDR3 here is CATSIGRGNTIYF. CDR3 bases: TGTGCCACCAGCATTGGCAGGGGAAACACCATATATTTT. Variable domain in full (rest from reference TRBV15 and TRBJ1-3): DAMVIQNPRYQVTQFGKPVTLSCSQTLNHNVMYWYQQKSSQAPKLLFHYYDKDFNNEADTPDNFQSRRPNTSFCFLDIRSPGLGDTAMYLCATSIGRGNTIYFGEGSWLTVV.

The V call is TRBV5-8, the J call TRBJ2-3, with TRBD2 matching over 11 bases. V lost 4 bases, J lost 5 bases, and 6 bases stayed unmatched. Germline CDR1 and CDR2: SGHTS and YDEGEE. The CDR3 consists of 15 residues. CDR3 sequence reads: CASSPLGLAGDTQYF. In DNA, the CDR3 is TGTGCCAGCAGCCCCCTAGGACTAGCGGGAGATACGCAGTATTTT.

With respect to this clone: At one of its ends the junction is not consistent with the germline gene, which may arise from a read error. V usage is TRBV12-3 or TRBV12-4 and J usage is TRBJ1-1; 8 bases are a match to TRBD1. The CDR3 is 13 amino acids. As DNA, the CDR3 is TGTGCCAGTCGCCGGAGGGGACAGGTACCTGGGGTCTTT. Its translation is CASRRRGQVPGVF.

The V call is TRBV9, the J call TRBJ2-6; 10 bases are shared with TRBD1. Unmatched junction bases numbered 9, after V lost 4 bases and J lost 2 bases. CDR3 length: 18 amino acids. Per the germline V gene, CDR1 is SGDLS and CDR2 is YYNGEE. The CDR3 spells CASSPRSTGGAGANVLTF. The CDR3 DNA follows: TGTGCCAGCAGCCCCCGATCGACAGGGGGCGCTGGGGCCAACGTCCTGACTTTC.

The chain employs TRBV6-5 and TRBJ1-1; D perhaps matches TRBD1 (6 bases). Trimming left V 6 bases short and J 2 bases short, with 10 bases between. The V gene's germline CDR1 is MNHEY and CDR2 SVGAGI. The length of the CDR3 is 13 residues. The CDR3 sequence: CASSGQPNTEAFF. The CDR3 coding sequence is TGTGCCAGCAGCGGACAGCCTAACACTGAAGCTTTCTTT.

The CDR3 sequence is CASSFDRHNEQFF. CDR3 coding DNA: TGTGCCAGCAGCTTCGACAGACACAATGAGCAGTTCTTC. The chain is built from TRBV11-3 and TRBJ2-1, with D possibly matching TRBD1 (5 bases). This CDR3 is built from 13 residues. The germline V gene encodes CDR1 SGHNT and CDR2 YENEEA. Trimming shortened V by 3 bases and J by 5 bases, and 8 bases separated the two germline ends.

The chain employs TRBV14 and TRBJ1-6; TRBD1 matches at 8 bases. The V and J ends lost 5 bases and 10 bases, in that order; junction bases with no gene match: 7. The CDR3 has 14 residues. Germline V gene sequence: CDR1 SGHDN, CDR2 FVKESK. For the CDR3, the DNA is TGTGCCAGCAGCTCCCAGACAGGGGTATCACCCCTCCACTTT. Encoded protein: CASSSQTGVSPLHF.

CDR3 amino acids: CSAGGGLAGFNEQFF. In nucleotides, the CDR3 is TGCAGTGCTGGTGGGGGACTAGCGGGGTTCAATGAGCAGTTCTTC. V usage is TRBV20-1 and J usage is TRBJ2-1; TRBD2 agrees at 13 bases. The J segment lost 6 bases and the V segment lost 5 bases, leaving 7 bases of the junction unmatched. The CDR3 runs to 15 residues. Germline assignment: CDR1 DFQATT and CDR2 SNEGSKA (reference sequence).

This chain connects TRBV3-1 (or the pseudogene TRBV3-2) to TRBJ2-2; D unclear. The CDR3 runs 14 residues. V shed 5 bases and J shed 6 bases, with 13 bases lying between them. Germline CDR1 and CDR2: LGHDT and YNNKEL (reference sequence). The CDR3 DNA sequence: TGTGCCAGCAGCAAGTACAATCAGGCCGGGGAGCTGTTTTTT. As protein: CASSKYNQAGELFF.

The DNA for the CDR3 is TGTGCCAGTCGAGGCCTAGCGTCCCTCACAGATACGCAGTATTTT. It codes for CASRGLASLTDTQYF. V usage is TRBV19 and J usage is TRBJ2-3, with TRBD2 as a possible D gene (6 bases). V was clipped by 8 bases and J by 2 bases, with 17 bases between them. The V gene's germline CDR1 is LNHDA and CDR2 SQIVND (reference sequence). The CDR3 is 15 residues long.

V gene TRBV4-1 combines with J gene TRBJ2-2; 9 bases map to TRBD2. This CDR3 has 16 amino acids. In germline, CDR1 is MGHRA, CDR2 YSYEKL. Unmatched junction bases numbered 5, after V lost 1 base and J lost 5 bases. This chain's CDR3 is CASSQGGGAETGELFF. In DNA form, the CDR3 reads TGCGCCAGCAGCCAAGGCGGGGGGGCCGAGACCGGGGAGCTGTTTTTT.

This clone has only one observation. This CDR3 reads CASSRDSPSGNTIYF. The CDR3 region has the DNA TGTGCCAGCAGCCGGGACAGCCCCTCTGGAAACACCATATATTTT. V and J are TRBV6-5 and TRBJ1-3; 7 positions match TRBD1. The trim removed 6 bases at V and 0 bases at J, leaving 5 bases unmatched. The CDR3 spans 15 residues. CDR1 and CDR2 from the germline V gene are MNHEY and SVGAGI.

CDR3 nucleotides: TGCGCCAGCAGCTATTTGCCGACAGGGGTAGATGAAAAACTGTTTTTT. Its protein is CASSYLPTGVDEKLFF. The chain uses TRBV5-1 and TRBJ1-4; TRBD1 matches 8 bases. The germline V gene has CDR1 SGHRS and CDR2 YFSETQ. The CDR3 has 16 residues. J gave up 6 bases and V 3 bases, and 10 bases lay outside the gene matches.

The genes are TRBV6-1 and TRBJ2-5; D is undetermined. Trimming removed 1 base from V and 5 bases from J, with 11 bases in between. This CDR3 is built from 14 residues. CDR1 MNHNS and CDR2 SASEGT come from the germline V gene. The CDR3 DNA is TGTGCCAGCAGTGAAGACCGAATGAGTGAGACCCAGTACTTC. Amino acid sequence: CASSEDRMSETQYF.

The chain employs TRBV7-8 and TRBJ2-7, with 9 bases identical to TRBD1. Trimming at V came to 4 bases and at J to 2 bases, leaving 6 bases not matched to a gene. The CDR3 has 15 residues. From germline, CDR1 is SGHVS and CDR2 FQNEAQ. Here the CDR3 DNA reads TGTGCCAGCAGCTCGAGGACAGGGGCGGCCTACGAGCAGTACTTC. It specifies CASSSRTGAAYEQYF.

V usage is TRBV7-6 and J usage is TRBJ2-1; D perhaps matches TRBD1 (5 bases). The V end was cut by 4 bases, the J end by 8 bases, with 12 bases between. The germline V gene has CDR1 SGHVS and CDR2 FNYEAQ. CDR3 length: 13 residues. CDR3 residues: CASSSLQGYEQFF. For the CDR3, the DNA is TGTGCCAGCAGCTCCCTGCAGGGCTATGAGCAGTTCTTC.

This clone was counted a few times. V is TRBV5-6 and J is TRBJ1-6, with D perhaps TRBD1 (5 bases). CDR1 is SGHDT and CDR2 is YYEEEE in the germline V gene. This CDR3 comprises 14 residues. V dropped 0 bases and J dropped 4 bases, with 5 bases sitting between them. CDR3 nucleotide sequence: TGTGCCAGCAGCTTGGAGGGGTATAATTCACCCCTCCACTTT. Protein sequence: CASSLEGYNSPLHF.

This clone was picked up one time. This sequence joins TRBV9 and TRBJ1-1; 9 bases are shared with TRBD1. The CDR3 is 16 amino acids. Germline V lookup: CDR1 SGDLS, CDR2 YYNGEE. Trimming at V came to 4 bases and at J to 5 bases, leaving 12 bases not matched to a gene. In nucleotides, the CDR3 is TGTGCCAGCAGCTTAGGACAGGGGATAGAAAATACTGAAGCTTTCTTT. Protein product: CASSLGQGIENTEAFF.

The chain is built from TRBV29-1 and TRBJ1-2, with D perhaps TRBD1 (5 bases). This CDR3 is 14 amino acids long. The germline V gene has CDR1 SQVTM and CDR2 ANQGSEA. The V and J ends lost 5 bases and 3 bases respectively, with 16 bases between them. CDR3 sequence: CSVLAGLPYYGYTF. In DNA form, the CDR3 reads TGCAGCGTTCTCGCAGGGCTCCCCTACTATGGCTACACCTTC. The whole variable domain, remainder taken from reference TRBV29-1 and TRBJ1-2, is SAVISQKPSRDICQRGTSLTIQCQVDSQVTMMFWYRQQPGQSLTLIATANQGSEATYESGFVIDKFPISRPNLTFSTLTVSNMSPEDSSIYLCSVLAGLPYYGYTFGSGTRLTVV.

This clone was found once. This chain uses TRBV11-2 with TRBJ2-5; D is perhaps TRBD1 (6 bases). V lost 8 bases and J 3 bases, leaving 13 bases between the germline ends. Germline CDR1 reads SGHAT; CDR2 reads FQNNGV. The CDR3 sequence is 13 residues long. DNA for the CDR3: TGTGCCAGCCGCCTCAGGGGCGAAGAGACCCAGTACTTC. Translated: CASRLRGEETQYF.

The chain links TRBV5-6 to TRBJ2-7; D gene ambiguous. V was clipped by 4 bases and J by 1 base, with 12 bases between them. Looked up from germline, CDR1 is SGHDT and CDR2 is YYEEEE. The length of the CDR3 is 14 residues. CDR3 bases: TGTGCCAGCAGCCCTACCCCCGCGTCCTACGAGCAGTACTTC. The encoded protein is CASSPTPASYEQYF.

This sequence joins TRBV11-3 and TRBJ2-7; 8 nucleotides align to TRBD1. CDR3 size: 18 residues. CDR1 and CDR2 from the germline V gene are SGHNT and YENEEA. V lost 2 bases, J lost 3 bases, and 15 bases stayed unmatched. The CDR3 DNA reads TGTGCCAGCAGCTTACTCCCACCCGGACAGGGTTTAAGCTACGAGCAGTACTTC. Translated, it gives CASSLLPPGQGLSYEQYF.

This clone was seen just once. The chain employs TRBV6-1 and TRBJ1-5; D perhaps matches TRBD1 (5 bases). The germline CDR1 and CDR2 sequences are MNHNS and SASEGT. This CDR3 spans 16 amino acids. V gave up 0 bases and J gave up 4 bases, with 13 bases separating them. The CDR3 nucleotides read TGTGCCAGCAGTGAAGCGCCAGGCAGGGTGAATCAGCCCCAGCATTTT. Translating gives CASSEAPGRVNQPQHF.

V is TRBV7-9 and J is TRBJ2-7; 9 nucleotides line up with TRBD1. Trimming at V came to 4 bases and at J to 3 bases, leaving 7 bases not matched to a gene. The CDR3 extends over 15 amino acids. Germline V gene sequence: CDR1 SEHNR, CDR2 FQNEAQ (reference sequence). In DNA form, the CDR3 reads TGTGCCAGCAGCTCGGGACAGGGTAGGAGCTACGAGCAGTACTTC. This codes for CASSSGQGRSYEQYF. Looking up the rest from reference TRBV7-9 and TRBJ2-7 gives the full variable domain: DTGVSQNPRHKITKRGQNVTFRCDPISEHNRLYWYRQTLGQGPEFLTYFQNEAQLEKSRLLSDRFSAERPKGSFSTLEIQRTEQGDSAMYLCASSSGQGRSYEQYFGPGTRLTVT.